This TCR beta chain appears in the sequencing data of a study of cytomegalovirus exposure and HLA in healthy donors. Study summary: A later analysis reported the roughly 130 validation repertoires used the same platform as the approximately 650 first-cohort repertoires. Study results and caveats: Clusters of TCRs from the first cohort tended to co-occur in the approximately 130 validation repertoires (as a later analysis found). The study put 150 or so TCR beta chains on its list as cytomegalovirus-associated.

Method: immunoSEQ multiplex PCR; TCRdb's copy keeps in-frame clones and lacks some. The data contain over 100,000 clones, 85% to 90% of them singletons. To note about this clone: Its antigen is unknown.

The CDR3 covers 14 residues. Germline V lookup: CDR1 SGHAT, CDR2 FQDESV (reference sequence). The V end was cut by 5 bases, the J end by 3 bases, with 13 bases between. From the approximately 120-subject validation cohort, which was separate from the roughly 630-subject first cohort, the donors were drawn. The source of this sequence is a woman between 18 and 30 years old in good health and CMV-seronegative. Sequencing used PBMCs. V gene TRBV11-1 combines with J gene TRBJ1-2, with D tentatively TRBD1 (6 bases). The CDR3 nucleotides read TGTGCCAGCAGCCGAGGGGGTACGGACTATGGCTACACCTTC. It translates to CASSRGGTDYGYTF.